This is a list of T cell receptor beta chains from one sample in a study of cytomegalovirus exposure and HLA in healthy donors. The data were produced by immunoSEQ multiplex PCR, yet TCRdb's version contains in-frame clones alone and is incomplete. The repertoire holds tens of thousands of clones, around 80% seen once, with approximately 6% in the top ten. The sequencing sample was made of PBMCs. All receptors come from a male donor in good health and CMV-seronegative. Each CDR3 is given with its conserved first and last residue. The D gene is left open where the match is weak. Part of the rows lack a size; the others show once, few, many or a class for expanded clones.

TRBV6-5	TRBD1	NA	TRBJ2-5	TGTGCCAGCAGTTACGGACAGGACCAAGAGACCCAGTACTTC	CASSYGQDQETQYF
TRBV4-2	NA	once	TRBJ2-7	TGTGCCAGCAGCCAATGGTCAGGGGCCTCCTACGAGCAGTACTTC	CASSQWSGASYEQYF
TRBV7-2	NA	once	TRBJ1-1	TGTGCCAGCAGCTCCCCGGGGGGAGGAGCTTTCTTT	CASSSPGGGAFF
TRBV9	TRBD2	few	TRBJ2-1	TGTGCCAGCAGCGACGGGACTAGCGGGGTGCGAAATGAGCAGTTCTTC	CASSDGTSGVRNEQFF
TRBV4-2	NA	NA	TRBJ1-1	TGTGCCAGCAGCCAAGAACGGTATGAAGCTTTCTTT	CASSQERYEAFF
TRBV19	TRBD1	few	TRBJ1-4	TGTGCCAGTAGTATAGCAGGGGGCTCTAAAGAAAAACTGTTTTTT	CASSIAGGSKEKLFF
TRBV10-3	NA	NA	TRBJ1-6	TGTGCCATCAGTGATCATGAGGTGCCGCTTTCACCCCTCCACTTT	CAISDHEVPLSPLHF
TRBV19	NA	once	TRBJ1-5	TGTGCCAGTAGTTCAGGTCTCAATCAGCCCCAGCATTTT	CASSSGLNQPQHF
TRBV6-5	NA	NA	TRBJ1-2	TGTGCCAGCAGTTACCGACAGTCAAACTATGGCTACACCTTC	CASSYRQSNYGYTF
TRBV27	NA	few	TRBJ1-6	TGTGCCAGCAGCCCAATTAATTCACCCCTCCACTTT	CASSPINSPLHF
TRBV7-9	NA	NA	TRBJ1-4	TGTGCCAGCAGCTTAGGATCGGATGAAAAACTGTTTTTT	CASSLGSDEKLFF